The source of this T cell receptor beta chain is a study of response to subunit inactivated influenza vaccine. Study-level points and caveats: Every seasonal influenza vaccination brings in few new T cells, the authors suggested.

This clonotype was recorded a few times. The antigen remains unidentified. Trimming took off 0 bases at V and 0 bases at J, with 10 bases between the two ends. This CDR3 is built from 15 residues. The V gene's germline CDR1 is SGHDT and CDR2 YYEEEE. TCRdb reanalysed the RT-PCR reads using MiXCR and keeps one entry per CDR3 protein. The data contain 800,000 to 1,000,000 distinct CDR3 sequences, 20% to 25% of them singletons. This TCR came from a man aged 50 to 59 who received an inactivated influenza vaccine. V is TRBV5-6 and J is TRBJ2-7, with D tentatively TRBD1 (5 bases). The sequences come from PBMCs from blood, collected roughly 5 days after vaccination. CDR3 region: CASSLVSGNSYEQYF. The CDR3 DNA reads as TGTGCCAGCAGCTTGGTTTCAGGGAACTCCTACGAGCAGTACTTC.